The T cell receptor delta chain under discussion was sequenced for a study of human gamma delta and Vdelta1 T cells. Points from the study as a whole: Polyclonal Delta One T cells reportedly showed broad cytotoxic targeting of acute myeloid leukemia.

To note about this clone: Its antigen is currently unknown.

Germline V gene sequence: CDR1 TSWWSYY, CDR2 QGS. The CDR3 is 16 amino acids. The V and J ends lost 0 bases and 0 bases respectively, with 11 bases between them. TCRdb re-called the PCR reads via CATT. The table records about 13,000 delta-chain clones, about half of them present only once. This clonotype originated in a human donor in good health. The sequenced material came from Vdelta1 gamma-delta T cells from blood grown in culture (DOT cells). V usage is TRDV1 and J usage is TRDJ1; D remains ambiguous. CDR3 sequence: CALGELFPGYTDKLIF. The CDR3 coding sequence is TGTGCTCTTGGGGAACTATTTCCGGGGTACACCGATAAACTCATCTTT.